This T cell receptor (beta chain) was captured by sequencing in a study of T-cell memory formation after mild COVID-19. Study details: Clustering of TCRs was largely donor specific.

TCR alpha and TCR beta cDNA libraries with sample barcodes and UMIs came from 5'RACE using constant-segment primers. TCRdb fed the 5' RACE reads into MiXCR, producing one record per CDR3 protein. The data hold a few hundred thousand distinct CDR3 sequences, with 27% observed a single time. This CDR3 is built from 15 residues. The V end lost 3 bases, the J end lost 1 base, and 11 bases lay between the germline ends. Germline loops: CDR1 SEHNR, CDR2 FQNEAQ (reference sequence). Study observations and caveats: Memory sampled before infection contained some responding clones, suggesting cross-reactive memory joined. Clones that got smaller from day 15 to 85 had even CD4/CD8, while clones growing later tipped toward CD4+.

On this clonotype itself: Its antigen is unidentified.

The rearrangement links TRBV7-9 to TRBJ2-3; D not certain. The source of this sequence is an adult woman who had mild COVID-19 (a few samples of this study predate the infection). Cell type and time point are not known. Sequenced material: PBMCs or a T cell subset sorted from them (not recorded which). This chain's CDR3 is CASSFQESRTDTQYF. CDR3 bases: TGTGCCAGCAGCTTCCAGGAATCGCGCACAGATACGCAGTATTTT. The entire variable domain, with the rest obtained from reference TRBV7-9 and TRBJ2-3, is as follows: DTGVSQNPRHKITKRGQNVTFRCDPISEHNRLYWYRQTLGQGPEFLTYFQNEAQLEKSRLLSDRFSAERPKGSFSTLEIQRTEQGDSAMYLCASSFQESRTDTQYFGPGTRLTVL.